These T cell receptor beta chains were read from a single sample in a study of T cells in Graves' hyperthyroidism and ophthalmopathy. TCRdb ran MiXCR on the multiplex PCR reads and lists one entry per CDR3 protein. The repertoire holds around 340,000 distinct CDR3 sequences, with approximately 18% as singletons. Sequences were obtained from blood. The receptor set was obtained from a woman aged 35 to 49 with Graves' ophthalmopathy. Both conserved end residues are part of each CDR3. A D gene is named only where the DNA matches it firmly. The size entry is marked missing in some rows and otherwise reads once, few, many or a size class.

V gene	clone size	D gene	J gene	CDR3 DNA	CDR3 protein
TRBV28	many	TRBD1	TRBJ2-7	TGTGCCAGCAGTTCGCTCCCGGACAGGGGGACACTCGAGCAGTACTTC	CASSSLPDRGTLEQYF
TRBV18	many	-	TRBJ1-2	TGTGCCAGCTCACCATTGACAGACTATGGCTACACCTTC	CASSPLTDYGYTF
TRBV7-2	many	-	TRBJ2-5	TGTGCCAGCAGCTTAGAGTCGTACCAAGAGACCCAGTACTTC	CASSLESYQETQYF
TRBV7-2	many	TRBD2	TRBJ2-7	TGTGCCAGCAGCTTAGTACCGGGACTAGCCTCCGAGCAGTACTTC	CASSLVPGLASEQYF
TRBV5-1	-	-	TRBJ2-7	TGCGCCAGCAGCTTGGATTCGGCAGGGAGCTCCTACGAGCAGTACTTC	CASSLDSAGSSYEQYF
TRBV6-1	many	-	TRBJ1-1	TGTGCCAGCATGAAGGAGGGACCGGGCACTGAAGCTTTCTTT	CASMKEGPGTEAFF
TRBV30	many	-	TRBJ1-1	TGTGCCTGGTCAGGGGCCACGAACACTGAAGCTTTCTTT	CAWSGATNTEAFF
TRBV27	many	TRBD1	TRBJ2-7	TGTGCCAGCAGTACCCGGACAGGGGGAACCCTGCACGAGCAGTACTTC	CASSTRTGGTLHEQYF
TRBV28	many	TRBD1	TRBJ2-2	TGTGCCAGCTTTCCTCGACTGGGACAGCTTAACACCGGGGAGCTGTTTTTT	CASFPRLGQLNTGELFF
TRBV30	many	-	TRBJ1-5	TGTGCCTGGAGCCATGGGCCAGGGAGCAATCAGCCCCAGCATTTT	CAWSHGPGSNQPQHF
TRBV28	many	-	TRBJ2-7	TGTGCCAGTTTCCGAGGGGGGACGGGCGGCTACGAGCAGTACTTC	CASFRGGTGGYEQYF
TRBV28	-	-	TRBJ2-7	TGTGCCAGCACCCCCAGCAGTTCCTACGAGCAGTACTTC	CASTPSSSYEQYF
TRBV29-1	many	-	TRBJ2-5	TGCAGCGTCGTCTCCGGGACGGACCAAGAGACCCAGTACTTC	CSVVSGTDQETQYF
TRBV6-1	many	-	TRBJ1-1	TGTGCCAGCAGTGAATCTCCCAATTGGGCAGCTTTCTTT	CASSESPNWAAFF
TRBV11-2	-	-	TRBJ2-7	TGTGCCAGCAGCTTTACGGGAGCAGACGAGCAGTACTTC	CASSFTGADEQYF
TRBV7-9	-	-	TRBJ2-7	TGTGCCAGCGCATATGGCTACGAGCAGTACTTC	CASAYGYEQYF
TRBV11-2	-	TRBD1	TRBJ2-7	TGTGCCAGCAGCTTAGTTGGGGGACAGCTCTACGAGCAGTACTTC	CASSLVGGQLYEQYF
TRBV28	many	TRBD1	TRBJ2-7	TGTGCCAGCAGCTACGACAGGGTTCACGAGCAGTACTTC	CASSYDRVHEQYF
TRBV5-1	many	-	TRBJ2-1	TGCGCCAGCAGCTTGAGGGGATTCTCCTACAATGAGCAGTTCTTC	CASSLRGFSYNEQFF
TRBV7-3	many	-	TRBJ2-7	TGTGCCAGCAGCTTAACGGGAAATTTCTACGAGCAGTACTTC	CASSLTGNFYEQYF
TRBV30	-	-	TRBJ2-4	TGTGCCTGGAGGCATGGGGGAGAAAAAAACATTCAGTACTTC	CAWRHGGEKNIQYF
TRBV6-2/TRBV6-3	-	-	TRBJ1-5	TGTGCCAGCAGTTACTCGGTTCTTAGCAATCAGCCCCAGCATTTT	CASSYSVLSNQPQHF
TRBV2	many	TRBD1	TRBJ2-7	TGTGTCAGCAGTTCGTGGGACAGGGGGCTTTACGAGCAGTACTTC	CVSSSWDRGLYEQYF
TRBV28	-	-	TRBJ1-1	TGTGCCAGCAGTATACTCAGCACTGAAGCTTTCTTT	CASSILSTEAFF
TRBV7-2	many	-	TRBJ1-5	TGTGCCAGCAGCTTTAAAGGGGGGGCCCAGCATTTT	CASSFKGGAQHF
TRBV6-1	-	TRBD1	TRBJ1-1	TGTGCCAGCAGTGCCCGGGACAGGGGGCTCAGCACTGAAGCTTTCTTT	CASSARDRGLSTEAFF
TRBV6-5	many	TRBD1	TRBJ1-1	TGTGCCATTCGACAGGGCGTGAACACTGAAGCTTTCTTT	CAIRQGVNTEAFF